The T cell receptor beta chain under discussion was sequenced for a study of cytomegalovirus exposure and HLA in healthy donors. Study results and limitations: The productive fraction for most TCR beta V segments was about 87% or about 30% in an earlier analysis. A later analysis by the authors found several of the most significant clusters apparently linked to common viral pathogens.

The V gene's germline CDR1 is GTSNPN and CDR2 SVGIG (reference sequence). The V segment lost 1 base and the J segment 2 bases; nucleotides outside the gene matches: 4. The CDR3 loop spans 14 amino acids. The study ran its PCR with 60 Vbeta and 13 Jbeta primers. TCRdb's table, derived via immunoSEQ multiplex PCR, lists solely in-frame clones and lacks some. The table records about 260,000 clones, about four fifths of them present only once. Notes on this clone: Its antigen is not identified.

V gene TRBV30 combines with J gene TRBJ2-5; 7 nucleotides agree with TRBD2. This TCR was sampled from a woman in her forties in good health and CMV-seropositive. The sample consisted of PBMCs. The CDR3 here is CAWSGGTTQETQYF. The CDR3 DNA is TGTGCCTGGAGTGGGGGGACTACACAAGAGACCCAGTACTTC.